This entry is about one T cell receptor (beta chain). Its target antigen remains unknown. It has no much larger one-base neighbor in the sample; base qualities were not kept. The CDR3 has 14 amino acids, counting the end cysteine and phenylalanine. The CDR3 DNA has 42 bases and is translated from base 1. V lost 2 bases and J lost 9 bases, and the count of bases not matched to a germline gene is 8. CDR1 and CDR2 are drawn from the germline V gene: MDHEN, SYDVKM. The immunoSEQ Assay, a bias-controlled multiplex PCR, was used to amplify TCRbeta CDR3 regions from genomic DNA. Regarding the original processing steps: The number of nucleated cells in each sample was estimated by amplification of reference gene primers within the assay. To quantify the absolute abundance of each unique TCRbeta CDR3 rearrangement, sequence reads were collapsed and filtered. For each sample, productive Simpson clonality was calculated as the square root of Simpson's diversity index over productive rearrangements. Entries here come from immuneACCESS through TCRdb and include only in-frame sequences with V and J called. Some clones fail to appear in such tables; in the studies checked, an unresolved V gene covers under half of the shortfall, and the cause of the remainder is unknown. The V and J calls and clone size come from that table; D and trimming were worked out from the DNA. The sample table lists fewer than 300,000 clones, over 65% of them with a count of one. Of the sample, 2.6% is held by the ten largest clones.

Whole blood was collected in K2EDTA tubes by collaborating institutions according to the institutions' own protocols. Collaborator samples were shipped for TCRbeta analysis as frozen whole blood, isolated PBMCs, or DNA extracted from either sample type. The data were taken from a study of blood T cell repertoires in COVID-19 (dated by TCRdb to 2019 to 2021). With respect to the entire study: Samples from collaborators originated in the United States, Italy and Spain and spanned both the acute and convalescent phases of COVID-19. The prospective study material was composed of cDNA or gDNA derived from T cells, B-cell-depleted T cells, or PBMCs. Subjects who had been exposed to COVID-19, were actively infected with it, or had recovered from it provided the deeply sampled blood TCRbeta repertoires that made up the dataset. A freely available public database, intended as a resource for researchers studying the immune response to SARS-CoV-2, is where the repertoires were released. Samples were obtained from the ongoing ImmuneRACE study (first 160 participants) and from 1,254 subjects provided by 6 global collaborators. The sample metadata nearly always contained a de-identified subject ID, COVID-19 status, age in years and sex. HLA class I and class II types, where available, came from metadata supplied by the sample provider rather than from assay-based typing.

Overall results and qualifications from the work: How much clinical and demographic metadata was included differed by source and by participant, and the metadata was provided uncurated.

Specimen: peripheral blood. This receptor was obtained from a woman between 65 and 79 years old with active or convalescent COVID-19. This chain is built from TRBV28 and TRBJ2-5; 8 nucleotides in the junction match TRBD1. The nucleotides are TGTGCCAGCAGTTTAGTCGGACAGGGTAAGGCCCAGTACTTC. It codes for CASSLVGQGKAQYF.